Listed below are T cell receptor beta chains from one sample, sequenced in a study of T-cell reconstitution after alpha-beta-depleted transplantation in children. TCRdb ran MiXCR on the PCR reads and lists one entry per CDR3 protein. Here the sample spans over 150,000 distinct CDR3 sequences, roughly 6.6% being singletons. Sample: PBMCs, taken before TCRalphabeta/CD19-depleted stem cell transplant. All receptors come from a boy aged 2 to 10 with acute lymphoblastic leukemia, due to receive a stem cell transplant. Both conserved end residues are part of each CDR3. Each record gives: V gene, clone size, J gene, D gene, CDR3 protein, CDR3 DNA. D genes are given only for firm matches. Clone size is stated in some rows and not others, as once, few, many or a class when expanded.

TRBV5-1,few,TRBJ1-1,.,CASSLGQEKNTEAFF,TGCGCCAGCAGCTTGGGACAGGAGAAGAACACTGAAGCTTTCTTT
TRBV6-2/TRBV6-3,few,TRBJ2-2,.,CASSSRGAGFYTGELFF,TGTGCCAGCAGTTCCAGAGGAGCAGGCTTTTACACCGGGGAGCTGTTTTTT
TRBV29-1,many,TRBJ2-3,.,CSVPGINTDTQYF,TGCAGCGTTCCCGGGATAAACACAGATACGCAGTATTTT
TRBV12-3/TRBV12-4,many,TRBJ1-1,.,CASSPNLNTEAFF,TGTGCCAGCAGTCCGAATTTGAACACTGAAGCTTTCTTT
TRBV5-1,many,TRBJ2-7,TRBD1,CASSLGQGRLSEQYF,TGCGCCAGCAGCTTGGGACAGGGAAGACTTTCCGAGCAGTACTTC
TRBV28,few,TRBJ2-6,.,CASKEGSSGANVLTF,TGTGCCAGCAAGGAGGGGAGCTCTGGGGCCAACGTCCTGACTTTC
TRBV5-5,many,TRBJ1-5,TRBD1,CASSQGQGRQPQHF,TGTGCCAGCAGCCAGGGACAGGGCCGACAGCCCCAGCATTTT
TRBV12-5,many,TRBJ1-2,.,CASGLVVDGSRDYGYTF,TGTGCTAGTGGTTTGGTTGTGGACGGGAGTAGAGACTATGGCTACACCTTC
TRBV7-8,.,TRBJ1-5,.,CASSLYEESNQPQHF,TGTGCCAGCAGCTTATACGAGGAGTCCAATCAGCCCCAGCATTTT
TRBV15,many,TRBJ2-7,TRBD1,CATSRDHLGQGAHEQYF,TGTGCCACCAGCAGAGATCATCTGGGACAGGGGGCCCACGAGCAGTACTTC
TRBV9,many,TRBJ2-1,TRBD2,CAISGGPHEQFF,TGTGCCATTTCGGGAGGGCCACATGAGCAGTTCTTC
TRBV10-2,few,TRBJ2-5,.,CASRKTSSEETQYF,TGCGCCAGCAGGAAGACTAGTTCCGAAGAGACCCAGTACTTC
TRBV2,.,TRBJ1-5,TRBD1,CASSWDRWGNQPQHF,TGTGCCAGCAGTTGGGACAGGTGGGGCAATCAGCCCCAGCATTTT
TRBV7-9,few,TRBJ2-5,TRBD1,CASRSGTGLAETQYF,TGTGCCAGCAGGTCCGGGACAGGGCTGGCGGAGACCCAGTACTTC
TRBV5-6,many,TRBJ2-3,TRBD1,CASSLKGTGVTDTQYF,TGTGCCAGCAGCTTGAAGGGGACAGGGGTCACAGATACGCAGTATTTT
TRBV14,many,TRBJ2-1,.,CASSPSESPYGEQFF,TGTGCCAGCAGCCCCTCCGAGAGCCCTTACGGTGAGCAGTTCTTC
TRBV27,many,TRBJ2-7,.,CASSLGDEQYF,TGTGCCAGCAGTTTAGGGGACGAGCAGTACTTC
TRBV6-2/TRBV6-3,many,TRBJ2-3,.,CAVGGADTQYF,TGTGCCGTCGGGGGAGCGGATACGCAGTATTTT
TRBV5-1,few,TRBJ1-5,.,CASSLAGDGNQPQHF,TGCGCCAGCAGCTTGGCCGGGGATGGCAATCAGCCCCAGCATTTT
TRBV5-5,many,TRBJ1-2,.,CASSLGPGTPNGYTF,TGTGCCAGCAGCTTGGGTCCCGGGACACCAAATGGCTACACCTTC
TRBV27,many,TRBJ2-3,.,CASTDGKDTQYF,TGTGCCAGCACTGATGGAAAAGATACGCAGTATTTT
TRBV7-9,many,TRBJ2-4,.,CASSPGQTIAKNIQYF,TGTGCCAGCAGCCCCGGACAAACGATAGCCAAAAACATTCAGTACTTC
TRBV20-1,many,TRBJ2-3,.,CSARPTDTQYF,TGCAGTGCTAGACCTACAGATACGCAGTATTTT
TRBV12-3/TRBV12-4,many,TRBJ2-6,.,CASSFFGLRQGANVLTF,TGTGCCAGCAGTTTTTTCGGGCTGCGTCAAGGGGCCAACGTCCTGACTTTC